The 2 T cell receptor beta chains below were found in one sample sequenced in a study of neurological immune-mediated disorders. TCRdb independently ran MiXCR on the 5' RACE reads; one entry per CDR3 protein. This sample has 55,000 to 70,000 distinct CDR3 sequences, with 5.2% found just once. Sequences were obtained from PBMCs. All receptors derive from a human donor with multiple sclerosis. The donor label of this sample is uncertain.

The sample holds many counts of this clonotype. The rearrangement joins TRBV5-1 to TRBJ2-3; D ambiguous. The CDR3 runs 14 residues. Germline CDR1 SGHRS, CDR2 YFSETQ. The V end lost 0 bases, the J end lost 5 bases, and 10 bases lay between the germline ends. The CDR3 loop reads CASSLAQRRDTQYF. CDR3 DNA sequence: TGCGCCAGCAGCTTGGCGCAGCGAAGAGATACGCAGTATTTT.

This clonotype was counted at least ten times. J is TRBJ1-5 and V is TRBV2; D is uncertain. Germline V CDR1 and CDR2: SNHLY, FYNNEI. The V end lost 3 bases, the J end lost 6 bases, and 6 bases lay between the germline ends. The CDR3 totals 12 residues. The CDR3 here is CASSDSGQPQHF. CDR3 sequence (DNA): TGTGCCAGCAGTGACTCGGGTCAGCCCCAGCATTTT.